The 32 T cell receptor beta chains given below trace back to one sample, sequenced in a study of blood T cell repertoires in COVID-19. The protocol was immunoSEQ multiplex PCR, while the TCRdb copy is restricted to in-frame clones and leaves out a portion. The table shows some 150,000 clones, with 75% to 85% occurring only once. The material sequenced was peripheral blood. The receptors were sampled from a woman aged 45 to 65 with acute or convalescent COVID-19.

The chain couples TRBV2 to TRBJ1-2, with D maybe TRBD1 (6 bases). V gave up 7 bases and J gave up 10 bases, with 16 bases separating them. This CDR3 is 12 amino acids long. CDR1 and CDR2 from the germline V gene are SNHLY and FYNNEI. The CDR3 region is CASNPGDTLYTF. The CDR3 coding sequence is TGTGCCAGCAACCCAGGGGATACGCTCTACACCTTC.

This chain links TRBV6-2 or TRBV6-3 with TRBJ1-6, with 8 bases aligning to TRBD1. V trimming: 0 bases; J trimming: 6 bases; junction bases outside the gene matches: 4. Germline CDR1 MNHEY, CDR2 SVGEGT. CDR3 size: 16 residues. The CDR3 DNA sequence: TGTGCCAGCAGTTACTCGACAGGGGCAGTTAATTCACCCCTCCACTTT. Encoded protein: CASSYSTGAVNSPLHF.

This clone was detected only once. J is TRBJ1-1 and V is TRBV4-3; D perhaps matches TRBD1 (6 bases). The CDR3 sequence is 15 residues long. Germline assignment: CDR1 LGHNA and CDR2 YSLEER. Trimming stripped 3 bases from V and 3 bases from J, with 14 bases between. The CDR3 nucleotides read TGCGCCAGCAGCCAGGCCTGGACAGTCGACACTGAAGCTTTCTTT. This codes for CASSQAWTVDTEAFF.

This clone was recorded a few times. V is TRBV9 and J is TRBJ1-6; D remains unclear. Germline CDR1 and CDR2: SGDLS and YYNGEE. Trimming cost V 1 base and J 7 bases, with 12 bases left between them. This CDR3 region has 15 residues. CDR3 residues: CASSVNGQPNSPLHF. The DNA of the CDR3 is TGTGCCAGCAGCGTAAATGGGCAGCCGAATTCACCCCTCCACTTT.

The V call is TRBV19, the J call TRBJ1-1, with 7 bases that match TRBD1. Per the germline V gene, CDR1 is LNHDA and CDR2 is SQIVND (reference sequence). V trimming: 5 bases; J trimming: 0 bases; junction bases outside the gene matches: 12. This CDR3 has 17 amino acids. The chain's CDR3 is CASSQGVGRLMNTEAFF. In nucleotides, the CDR3 is TGTGCCAGTAGTCAGGGGGTCGGACGTCTCATGAACACTGAAGCTTTCTTT.

V usage is TRBV5-8 and J usage is TRBJ1-4, with D perhaps matching TRBD1 (5 bases). Trimming removed 4 bases from V and 1 base from J, with 11 bases in between. The CDR3 is 15 residues long. Per the germline V gene, CDR1 is SGHTS and CDR2 is YDEGEE. Here the CDR3 reads CASSPRGETNEKLFF. The DNA of the CDR3 is TGTGCCAGCAGCCCCCGGGGGGAAACTAATGAAAAACTGTTTTTT.

This sequence joins TRBV3-1 (or the pseudogene TRBV3-2) and TRBJ2-7, with 12 bases aligning to TRBD2. Germline V gene sequence: CDR1 LGHDT, CDR2 YNNKEL (reference sequence). V lost 4 bases to trimming and J lost 2 bases; unmatched junction nucleotides: 3. The CDR3 consists of 15 residues. CDR3 in amino acids: CASSLRTSGTYEQYF. DNA of the CDR3: TGTGCCAGCAGCCTAAGGACTAGCGGGACCTACGAGCAGTACTTC.

CDR3: CASSLDWITGNDNEKLFF. The DNA of the CDR3 is TGTGCCAGCAGCTTAGATTGGATTACAGGAAATGATAATGAAAAACTGTTTTTT. The V and J genes are TRBV11-2 and TRBJ1-4; possibly TRBD1 for D (5 bases). There are 18 residues in the CDR3. V gave up 0 bases and J gave up 4 bases, with 18 bases separating them. The germline CDR1 and CDR2 sequences are SGHAT and FQNNGV.

The gene calls are TRBV21-1 and TRBJ1-1; no DNA check was done on the table's D call, TRBD1. TRBV21-1 is recorded as a pseudogene. CDR3 length: 17 residues. CDR3 protein: CASSKEVRGHMNTEAFF. DNA of the CDR3: TGTGCCAGCAGCAAAGAGGTTAGGGGACATATGAACACTGAAGCTTTCTTT.

The rearrangement uses TRBV2 and TRBJ2-7; TRBD2 aligns across 13 bases. The CDR3 runs to 18 residues. Germline V lookup: CDR1 SNHLY, CDR2 FYNNEI. Trimming at V came to 5 bases and at J to 3 bases, leaving 13 bases not matched to a gene. Here the CDR3 reads CASSLDTSGGEIFYEQYF. The DNA of the CDR3 is TGTGCCAGCAGTTTGGATACTAGCGGGGGGGAAATATTCTACGAGCAGTACTTC. Variable domain in full (rest from reference TRBV2 and TRBJ2-7): EPEVTQTPSHQVTQMGQEVILRCVPISNHLYFYWYRQILGQKVEFLVSFYNNEISEKSEIFDDQFSVERPDGSNFTLKIRSTKLEDSAMYFCASSLDTSGGEIFYEQYFGPGTRLTVT.

The V and J genes are TRBV6-2 or TRBV6-3 and TRBJ1-1; 8 bases agree with TRBD1. The CDR3 is 12 amino acids. The trim removed 5 bases at V and 11 bases at J, leaving 7 bases unmatched. The germline gives CDR1 MNHEY, CDR2 SVGEGT. The chain's CDR3 is CASSLDRVTAFF. The CDR3 DNA follows: TGTGCCAGCAGTCTGGACAGGGTAACGGCTTTCTTT.

This clone has a handful of counts. The V call is TRBV10-3, the J call TRBJ1-5; TRBD1 matches at 8 bases. This CDR3 spans 14 amino acids. Germline values: CDR1 ENHRY, CDR2 SYGVKD. Trimming took 8 bases from V and 7 from J; bases not matched to a gene: 10. The CDR3 nucleotides are TGTGCCATCGGGGGCGGACAGGGTCGCCAGCCCCAGCATTTT. This translates into CAIGGGQGRQPQHF.

This sequence joins TRBV10-3 and TRBJ2-7; TRBD1 aligns across 7 bases. CDR1 is ENHRY, CDR2 SYGVKD, per germline. Trimming took 2 bases from V and 3 from J; bases not matched to a gene: 7. The CDR3 is made up of 15 amino acids. CDR3 nucleotide sequence: TGTGCCATCAGTGAGCAACTGGGACAGAACTACGAGCAGTACTTC. Amino acid sequence: CAISEQLGQNYEQYF.

The chain carries TRBV30 and TRBJ2-7; tentatively, D is TRBD2 (5 bases). Germline CDR1 reads GTSNPN; CDR2 reads SVGIG (reference sequence). Deletions cut 0 bases from V and 10 bases from J, with 22 bases between. The CDR3 sequence is 15 residues long. The DNA of the CDR3 is TGTGCCTGGAGTGTGGCGGGCCCTCGGGCCGGGTCACAGTACTTC. It codes for CAWSVAGPRAGSQYF.

This sequence joins TRBV7-9 and TRBJ1-2; D possibly corresponds to TRBD1 (5 bases). The CDR3 is made up of 16 amino acids. V was clipped by 5 bases and J by 8 bases, with 24 bases between them. Germline loops: CDR1 SEHNR, CDR2 FQNEAQ (reference sequence). The CDR3 nucleotides read TGTGCCAGCAGCCCCTCATGGGGGGGGGTCTCGCGAGGCTACACCTTC. Protein sequence: CASSPSWGGVSRGYTF.

The chain joins TRBV11-2 to TRBJ1-2; TRBD1 agrees at 7 bases. Germline CDR1 and CDR2: SGHAT and FQNNGV. The length of the CDR3 is 12 residues. The junction had 2 bases not matched to a gene; V was cut back by 3 bases and J by 7 bases. Here the CDR3 DNA reads TGTGCCAGCAGCTTCGCAGGGGGTGGCTACACCTTC. Protein sequence: CASSFAGGGYTF.

The rearrangement joins TRBV7-9 to TRBJ1-1; the D gene is possibly TRBD1 (5 bases). Between the trimmed V and J ends, which lost 5 bases and 6 bases, there was a span of 13 bases. The V gene's germline CDR1 is SEHNR and CDR2 FQNEAQ (reference sequence). This CDR3 has 13 amino acids. This CDR3 reads CASSHQGLPEAFF. Here the CDR3 DNA reads TGTGCCAGCAGCCACCAGGGCCTCCCTGAAGCTTTCTTT. The full variable domain, in which reference TRBV7-9 and TRBJ1-1 provide the parts outside the CDR3, is DTGVSQNPRHKITKRGQNVTFRCDPISEHNRLYWYRQTLGQGPEFLTYFQNEAQLEKSRLLSDRFSAERPKGSFSTLEIQRTEQGDSAMYLCASSHQGLPEAFFGQGTRLTVV.

This sequence joins TRBV27 and TRBJ2-2, with 7 bases identical to TRBD2. The V and J ends lost 5 bases and 1 base, in that order; junction bases with no gene match: 4. CDR1 MNHEY and CDR2 SMNVEV come from the germline V gene (reference sequence). The CDR3 runs to 15 residues. The CDR3 region is CASSPGLVNTGELFF. The CDR3 region has the DNA TGTGCCAGCAGTCCCGGACTAGTGAACACCGGGGAGCTGTTTTTT.

CDR3 bases: TGTGCCAGTAGCTCACAGGGGGAGATCTCTGGAAACACCATATATTTT. This gives the protein CASSSQGEISGNTIYF. The genes are TRBV19 and TRBJ1-3; 8 positions agree with TRBD1. Losses at the gene ends were 6 bases for V and 0 bases for J; bases not matched to a gene: 7. CDR1 and CDR2 (germline): LNHDA, SQIVND (reference sequence). This CDR3 comprises 16 residues.

The J gene is TRBJ1-1, the V gene TRBV10-3; D remains ambiguous. The CDR3 length is 17 residues. V lost 0 bases and J 0 bases, leaving 14 bases between the germline ends. Germline lookup yields CDR1 ENHRY and CDR2 SYGVKD. In DNA, the CDR3 is TGTGCCATCAGTGAGTCAACGGCAGGCCTCATGAACACTGAAGCTTTCTTT. This encodes CAISESTAGLMNTEAFF.

The chain employs TRBV6-6 and TRBJ1-2; TRBD1 is a possible D gene (6 bases). The CDR3 has 13 residues. Trimming removed 6 bases from V and 4 bases from J, with 12 bases in between. Germline-derived CDR1 and CDR2 are MNHNY and SVGAGI (reference sequence). The CDR3 coding sequence is TGTGCCAGCAGCACCACAGGGTCCTATGGCTACACCTTC. It translates to CASSTTGSYGYTF.

The chain is built from TRBV9 and TRBJ2-1; weak D call: TRBD2 (5 bases). CDR3 length: 15 residues. Trimming removed 4 bases at V and 4 bases at J, with 15 bases between. Germline V gene data show CDR1 as SGDLS and CDR2 as YYNGEE. For the CDR3, the DNA is TGTGCCAGCAGCTTAGAAGGAGGTGGTTACAATGAGCAGTTCTTC. It encodes CASSLEGGGYNEQFF.

The genes are TRBV11-2 and TRBJ2-7; no clear D. This CDR3 contains 12 residues. Germline-derived CDR1 and CDR2 are SGHAT and FQNNGV. Trimming removed 5 bases at V and 5 bases at J, with 10 bases between. The DNA of the CDR3 is TGTGCCAGCAGCCTAATCCTTCACGAGCAGTACTTC. Translated: CASSLILHEQYF.

The rearrangement uses TRBV28 and TRBJ2-7; 9 bases fit TRBD2. The J segment lost 5 bases and the V segment lost 4 bases, leaving 9 bases of the junction unmatched. Germline CDR1 is MDHEN and CDR2 is SYDVKM. CDR3 length: 15 amino acids. The CDR3 nucleotides are TGTGCCAGCAGTTCTTTGGCGGGGGGGCCTCACGAGCAGTACTTC. Amino acid sequence: CASSSLAGGPHEQYF.

This sequence joins TRBV24-1 and TRBJ1-1; 8 nucleotides agree with TRBD1. The CDR3 is 12 residues long. CDR1 is KGHDR and CDR2 is SFDVKD in the germline V gene. V dropped 7 bases and J dropped 8; count of bases not matched to a gene: 5. CDR3 bases: TGTGCCACCAGGGGAGACAGGGGAGAAGCTTTCTTT. It codes for CATRGDRGEAFF.

The chain carries TRBV3-1 (or the pseudogene TRBV3-2) and TRBJ2-7; TRBD2 aligns across 7 bases. J was trimmed by 0 bases and V by 4 bases; bases with no gene match: 12. Germline CDR1 and CDR2: LGHDT and YNNKEL (reference sequence). The CDR3 covers 17 residues. CDR3 amino acids: CASSPGRRDLGSYEQYF. As DNA, the CDR3 is TGTGCCAGCAGCCCCGGGAGGAGGGACCTTGGCTCCTACGAGCAGTACTTC.

V is TRBV6-6 and J is TRBJ1-4, with D possibly being TRBD1 (6 bases). The germline V gene encodes CDR1 MNHNY and CDR2 SVGAGI (reference sequence). V lost 6 bases, J lost 3 bases, and 11 bases lay in between. This CDR3 is 14 amino acids long. This CDR3 is CASRAGVANEKLFF. CDR3 coding DNA: TGTGCCAGCAGAGCAGGGGTTGCTAATGAAAAACTGTTTTTT.

The chain recombines TRBV5-4 with TRBJ1-1; 8 nucleotides match TRBD1. The CDR3 is 15 residues long. With V trimmed by 3 bases and J by 6 bases, 10 bases remained unmatched. The germline V gene has CDR1 SGHNT and CDR2 YYREEE (reference sequence). CDR3 in DNA: TGTGCCAGCAGCTCCCGGACAGGGAGGGGGCCTGAAGCTTTCTTT. Encoded protein: CASSSRTGRGPEAFF.

This chain links TRBV19 with TRBJ1-2, with 10 bases matching TRBD1. V was pared by 4 bases and J by 6 bases, with 14 bases of the junction left unmatched. This CDR3 has 17 amino acids. Germline V gene data show CDR1 as LNHDA and CDR2 as SQIVND (reference sequence). The CDR3 loop reads CASSTNRGADRGHGYTF. CDR3 bases: TGTGCCAGTAGTACCAATAGAGGGGCCGACAGGGGGCATGGCTACACCTTC.

The chain has TRBV28 and TRBJ1-2, with TRBD1 as a possible D gene (6 bases). Germline V gene sequence: CDR1 MDHEN, CDR2 SYDVKM. The CDR3 extends over 15 amino acids. V was cut by 6 bases and J by 2 bases, with 16 bases left in between. This chain's CDR3 is CASRTAPGVNYGYTF. CDR3 coding DNA: TGTGCCAGCAGGACCGCCCCAGGGGTAAACTATGGCTACACCTTC.

The chain couples TRBV5-1 to TRBJ2-3; 8 bases align to TRBD2. The J segment lost 2 bases and the V segment lost 10 bases, leaving 12 bases of the junction unmatched. In germline, CDR1 is SGHRS, CDR2 YFSETQ. The CDR3 has 15 amino acids. The CDR3: CASEAGTSTTDTQYF. The CDR3 bases are TGCGCCTCCGAGGCAGGGACTAGTACCACAGATACGCAGTATTTT. The variable domain in full, completed from reference TRBV5-1 and TRBJ2-3, reads KAGVTQTPRYLIKTRGQQVTLSCSPISGHRSVSWYQQTPGQGLQFLFEYFSETQRNKGNFPGRFSGRQFSNSRSEMNVSTLELGDSALYLCASEAGTSTTDTQYFGPGTRLTVL.

The rearrangement links TRBV19 to TRBJ2-5, with 8 bases lining up with TRBD1. The junction had 2 bases not matched to a gene; V was cut back by 6 bases and J by 2 bases. The CDR3 spans 13 residues. Germline V gene lookup returns CDR1 LNHDA and CDR2 SQIVND (reference sequence). The CDR3 spells CASSQGAQETQYF. The CDR3 nucleotides are TGTGCCAGTAGCCAGGGGGCTCAAGAGACCCAGTACTTC.